The 6 T cell receptor beta chains listed next were all sequenced from one sample in a study of blood T cell repertoires in COVID-19. TCRdb's table, derived via immunoSEQ multiplex PCR, lists solely in-frame clones and lacks some. Of about 100,000 clones listed, roughly 83% are singletons. Sequencing was carried out using peripheral blood. All receptors derive from a woman aged 80 or over with active or convalescent COVID-19.

Only one count was recorded for this clone. The genes are TRBV10-1 and TRBJ1-1, with D tentatively TRBD1 (5 bases). CDR3 length: 14 residues. CDR1 and CDR2 from the germline V gene are WNHNN and SYGVQD (reference sequence). V shed 4 bases and J shed 5 bases, with 14 bases lying between them. The CDR3 region has the DNA TGCGCCAGCAGTGCAGACAGCGAGGTAACTGAAGCTTTCTTT. Protein: CASSADSEVTEAFF.

The chain combines TRBV4-2 with TRBJ1-2, with a possible D match to TRBD1 (5 bases). This CDR3 contains 13 residues. Looked up from germline, CDR1 is LGHNA and CDR2 is YNFKEQ. V dropped 5 bases and J dropped 6 bases, with 13 bases sitting between them. CDR3 DNA sequence: TGTGCCAGCAGCACCCGACAGTATGATGGCTACACCTTC. It specifies CASSTRQYDGYTF.

CDR3 sequence reads: CASSPGTTQETQYF. The DNA for the CDR3 is TGTGCCAGCAGCCCCGGGACAACGCAAGAGACCCAGTACTTC. The gene calls are TRBV6-6 and TRBJ2-5, with D possibly matching TRBD1 (6 bases). Germline assignment: CDR1 MNHNY and CDR2 SVGAGI (reference sequence). Trimming took off 6 bases at V and 2 bases at J, with 13 bases between the two ends. The CDR3 runs to 14 residues.

This sequence joins TRBV7-9 and TRBJ1-1; unclear D gene. CDR3 size: 12 residues. With 3 bases removed from V and 7 bases from J, the gap between germline ends came to 9 bases. The V gene's germline CDR1 is SEHNR and CDR2 FQNEAQ (reference sequence). The CDR3 loop reads CASSFPSVEAFF. The CDR3 nucleotides read TGTGCCAGCAGCTTCCCATCAGTTGAAGCTTTCTTT. The full variable domain, with the rest looked up from reference TRBV7-9 and TRBJ1-1, is DTGVSQNPRHKITKRGQNVTFRCDPISEHNRLYWYRQTLGQGPEFLTYFQNEAQLEKSRLLSDRFSAERPKGSFSTLEIQRTEQGDSAMYLCASSFPSVEAFFGQGTRLTVV.

This clone came up a few times. The chain uses TRBV28 and TRBJ1-2; 7 nucleotides line up with TRBD1. V shed 6 bases and J 8 bases; nucleotides not matched to a gene: 12. Per the germline V gene, CDR1 is MDHEN and CDR2 is SYDVKM. This CDR3 is 14 amino acids long. DNA for the CDR3: TGTGCCAGCAGCCCCGCAGTAAGGGGGCTAGGCTACACCTTC. Amino acid sequence: CASSPAVRGLGYTF.

The chain couples TRBV10-3 to TRBJ1-1; 8 nucleotides line up with TRBD1. V lost 7 bases to trimming and J lost 1 base; unmatched junction nucleotides: 5. Looked up from germline, CDR1 is ENHRY and CDR2 is SYGVKD. The CDR3 has 14 residues. CDR3 amino acids: CAITQDRANTEAFF. In DNA, the CDR3 is TGTGCCATCACCCAGGACAGGGCGAACACTGAAGCTTTCTTT.